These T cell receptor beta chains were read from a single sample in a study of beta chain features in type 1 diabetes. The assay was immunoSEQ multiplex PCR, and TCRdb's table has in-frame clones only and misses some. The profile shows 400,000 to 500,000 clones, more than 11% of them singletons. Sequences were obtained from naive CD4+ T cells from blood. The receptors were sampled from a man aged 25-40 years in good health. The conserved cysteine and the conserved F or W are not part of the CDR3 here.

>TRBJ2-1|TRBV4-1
ASSQVGYEQF
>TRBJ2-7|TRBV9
ASSYGTHSEQY
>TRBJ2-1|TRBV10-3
AIGDGDRTNNEQF
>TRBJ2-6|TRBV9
ASSVGASGANVLT
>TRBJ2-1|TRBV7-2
ASSYTNEQF
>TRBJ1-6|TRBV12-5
ASGQGAYNSPLH
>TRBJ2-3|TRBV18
ASSGLPSPGAADTQY
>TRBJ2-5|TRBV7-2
ASSLGKGTPMGETQY
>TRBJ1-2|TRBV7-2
ASSGGVPENYGYT
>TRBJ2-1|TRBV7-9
ASSLGGGGSYEQF
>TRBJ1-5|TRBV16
ASSQSWTGSNQPQH
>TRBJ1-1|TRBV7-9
ASSLADTMRGEAF
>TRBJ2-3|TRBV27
ASSLGGSDTQY
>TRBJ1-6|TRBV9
ASSRGQGRNSPLH
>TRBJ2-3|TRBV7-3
ASSLTSGSLGNTQY
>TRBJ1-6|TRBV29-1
SDRASPSYNSPLH
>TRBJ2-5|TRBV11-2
ASSGGLAGVETQY
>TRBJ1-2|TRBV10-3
AISEEQGGGYGYT
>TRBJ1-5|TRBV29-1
SVAENSNQPQH
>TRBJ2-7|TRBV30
AWSVTGDHEQY
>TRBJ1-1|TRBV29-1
SVEDRAGGEGAF
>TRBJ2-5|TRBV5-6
ASSSDLETQY
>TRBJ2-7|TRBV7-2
ASSLELAGGLYEQY
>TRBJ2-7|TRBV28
ASSSGPYEQY
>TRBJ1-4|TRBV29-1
SVEETVGEKLF
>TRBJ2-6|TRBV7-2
ASSLGSGANVLT
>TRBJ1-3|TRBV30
AWSARRPSGNTIY
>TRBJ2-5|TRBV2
ASSDSLVRY
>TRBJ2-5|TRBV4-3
ASSQDQGAWETQY
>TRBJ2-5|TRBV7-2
ASSSSAPETQY
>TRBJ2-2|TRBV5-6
ASRYRANTGELF
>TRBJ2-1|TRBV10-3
AISDITEYNEQF
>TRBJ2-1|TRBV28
ASSLVQTNEQF
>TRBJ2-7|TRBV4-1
ASSQDRVTGYEQY
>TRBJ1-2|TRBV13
ASSLVALFEGYT
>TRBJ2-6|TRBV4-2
ASSQEPGANVLT
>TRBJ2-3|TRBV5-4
ASITPPDTQY
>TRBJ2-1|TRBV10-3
AIRPGQGAREQF
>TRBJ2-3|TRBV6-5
ASSYGLTSATDTQY
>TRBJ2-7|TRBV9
ASSVEGHEQY
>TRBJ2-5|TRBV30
AWSARAGETQY
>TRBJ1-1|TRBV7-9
ASSPLGVGAAF
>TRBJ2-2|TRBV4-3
ASSQGPIWAANTGELF
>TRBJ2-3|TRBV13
ASSFLGQGGTDTQY
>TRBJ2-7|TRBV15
ATSRDYSSNYEQY
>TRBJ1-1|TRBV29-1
SVATGEAF
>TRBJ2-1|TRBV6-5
ASSSQGPGSYNEQF
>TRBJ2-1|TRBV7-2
ASSLVSVAGANEQF
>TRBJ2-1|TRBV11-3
ASSRTAGNPRNEQF
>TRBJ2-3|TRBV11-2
ASSYSGLAGGYFTDTQY
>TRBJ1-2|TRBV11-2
ASSLGPGGYT